The 17 T cell receptor beta chains presented below share a single source sample, sequenced in a study of blood T cell repertoires in COVID-19. TCRdb keeps only in-frame clones here, not all; method: immunoSEQ multiplex PCR. The repertoire holds 150,000 to 200,000 clones, with 82% as singletons. The sequenced sample was peripheral blood. Receptors were obtained from a woman aged 70-85 years with acute or convalescent COVID-19.

The chain couples TRBV30 to TRBJ2-1; D perhaps matches TRBD2 (5 bases). Germline-derived CDR1 and CDR2 are GTSNPN and SVGIG (reference sequence). There are 14 residues in the CDR3. Trimming cost V 5 bases and J 2 bases, with 13 bases left between them. The CDR3 DNA sequence: TGTGCCTGGTACGGTCCGGGGACCTACAATGAGCAGTTCTTC. It translates to CAWYGPGTYNEQFF.

The chain couples TRBV9 to TRBJ2-3, with D perhaps TRBD2 (6 bases). The germline V and J ends were trimmed by 4 bases and 4 bases, with 19 bases remaining between them. The CDR3 sequence is 16 residues long. In germline, CDR1 is SGDLS, CDR2 YYNGEE. CDR3 sequence reads: CASSRGSIADSDTQYF. CDR3 nucleotide sequence: TGTGCCAGCAGCCGGGGTTCGATAGCGGACTCAGATACGCAGTATTTT.

V gene TRBV7-2 combines with J gene TRBJ2-3; D is possibly TRBD1 (5 bases). V lost 5 bases to trimming and J lost 0 bases, with 21 bases between them. CDR3 length: 18 residues. Per germline, CDR1 SGHTA and CDR2 FQGNSA. CDR3 sequence: CASSPPGYRSASTDTQYF. The DNA for the CDR3 is TGTGCCAGCAGCCCTCCCGGTTACAGGTCCGCTAGCACAGATACGCAGTATTTT.

The V call is TRBV7-2, the J call TRBJ2-7, with 7 nucleotides matching TRBD2. CDR1 is SGHTA, CDR2 FQGNSA, per germline. After removal of 1 base from V and 5 bases from J, the junction contained 8 bases not matched to a gene. The CDR3 has 15 amino acids. In nucleotides, the CDR3 is TGTGCCAGCAGCTTAGTCTTTGCGGGAGTTAACGAGCAGTACTTC. As protein: CASSLVFAGVNEQYF.

The V and J genes are TRBV11-3 and TRBJ1-6; D may be TRBD1 (6 bases). V shed 3 bases and J shed 8 bases, with 11 bases lying between them. Germline CDR1 reads SGHNT; CDR2 reads YENEEA. The CDR3 sequence is 14 residues long. CDR3 sequence (DNA): TGTGCCAGCAGCTTGGGGGCGGCAGATTCACCCCTCCACTTT. Residues: CASSLGAADSPLHF.

This chain links TRBV20-1 with TRBJ1-2; D remains ambiguous. CDR1 DFQATT and CDR2 SNEGSKA come from the germline V gene (reference sequence). V was shortened by 3 bases and J by 3 bases, with 23 bases between the two germline ends. There are 17 residues in the CDR3. Here the CDR3 DNA reads TGCAGTGCTAGTGATCGTATGCCGAGCGGCGCTGACTATGGCTACACCTTC. It encodes CSASDRMPSGADYGYTF.

A single count supports this clone. The chain is built from TRBV5-6 and TRBJ2-5; 9 positions match TRBD2. The CDR3 is 15 amino acids. After removal of 4 bases from V and 4 bases from J, the junction contained 8 bases not matched to a gene. The germline V gene has CDR1 SGHDT and CDR2 YYEEEE. The CDR3 DNA is TGTGCCAGCAGCCCCTTAGCGGGAGAGGTAGAGACCCAGTACTTC. This encodes CASSPLAGEVETQYF.

This clone is a singleton in its sample. This chain connects TRBV30 to TRBJ1-5; TRBD1 is a possible D gene (5 bases). The V and J ends lost 4 bases and 7 bases respectively, with 11 bases between them. In germline, CDR1 is GTSNPN, CDR2 SVGIG (reference sequence). The CDR3 contains 12 residues. The CDR3 DNA sequence: TGTGCCTGGAAGACAGTTGAACAGCCCCAGCATTTT. As protein: CAWKTVEQPQHF.

The chain links TRBV6-2 or TRBV6-3 to TRBJ2-7, with 9 bases identical to TRBD1. The CDR3 spans 16 residues. The V gene end was trimmed by 6 bases and the J gene end by 1 base; junction bases not matched to a gene: 10. Germline CDR1 MNHEY, CDR2 SVGEGT. The CDR3 loop reads CASRPQWTGASYEQYF. As DNA, the CDR3 is TGTGCCAGCAGACCTCAATGGACAGGGGCGTCCTACGAGCAGTACTTC.

A single count supports this clone. The J gene is TRBJ2-5, the V gene TRBV11-2, with D tentatively TRBD2 (5 bases). Germline CDR1 reads SGHAT; CDR2 reads FQNNGV. The V and J ends lost 5 bases and 4 bases respectively, with 11 bases between them. This CDR3 comprises 13 residues. In DNA form, the CDR3 reads TGTGCCAGCAGCCCCCGAGGGAGAGAGACCCAGTACTTC. As protein: CASSPRGRETQYF.

The chain employs TRBV5-1 and TRBJ2-7, with TRBD1 matching over 8 bases. CDR3 size: 13 residues. Trimming cost V 4 bases and J 6 bases; bases outside gene matches: 6. Germline loops: CDR1 SGHRS, CDR2 YFSETQ. This CDR3 reads CASSAVGTGEQYF. The DNA of the CDR3 is TGCGCCAGCAGCGCCGTCGGGACAGGCGAGCAGTACTTC.

The chain is built from TRBV3-1 (or the pseudogene TRBV3-2) and TRBJ2-5; 14 positions match TRBD2. Trimming cost V 9 bases and J 5 bases; bases outside gene matches: 11. This CDR3 is built from 16 residues. The germline CDR1 and CDR2 sequences are LGHDT and YNNKEL (reference sequence). The CDR3 here is CASSWTSGGRGETQYF. CDR3 nucleotides: TGTGCCAGTTCGTGGACTAGCGGGGGGAGAGGGGAGACCCAGTACTTC.

CDR3 coding DNA: TGTGCCAGCAGCGGGGACAGGTCTACGTACGAGCAGTACTTC. Translation: CASSGDRSTYEQYF. This rearrangement joins TRBV28 to TRBJ2-7; TRBD1 matches at 8 bases. The CDR3 has 14 amino acids. CDR1 is MDHEN and CDR2 is SYDVKM in the germline V gene. The ends lost 6 bases at V and 4 bases at J; junction bases unmatched: 8.

This chain links TRBV11-2 with TRBJ2-5, with 10 bases matching TRBD1. The length of the CDR3 is 16 residues. The ends lost 5 bases at V and 1 base at J; junction bases unmatched: 7. CDR1 SGHAT and CDR2 FQNNGV come from the germline V gene. CDR3 sequence (DNA): TGTGCCAGCAGCCCCAGACAGGGGGCCCTCCAAGAGACCCAGTACTTC. It yields the protein CASSPRQGALQETQYF.

V is TRBV6-2 or TRBV6-3 and J is TRBJ1-5; D may be TRBD1 (6 bases). V lost 3 bases and J lost 2, with 11 bases in between. The CDR3 is 15 residues long. CDR1 and CDR2 (germline): MNHEY, SVGEGT. The CDR3 loop is CASSYSRGGNQPQHF. CDR3 DNA sequence: TGTGCCAGCAGTTATAGCAGGGGTGGCAATCAGCCCCAGCATTTT.

The chain joins TRBV7-2 to TRBJ1-5; D not certain. This CDR3 comprises 13 residues. V was trimmed by 2 bases and J by 6 bases, leaving 8 bases between them. Germline CDR1 and CDR2: SGHTA and FQGNSA. CDR3 nucleotide sequence: TGTGCCAGCAGCTTAATGTCAGGTCAGCCCCAGCATTTT. Protein: CASSLMSGQPQHF.

The CDR3 DNA reads as TGTGCCACCCGCTTAAACAGGAGTGGAAACACCATATATTTT. This gives the protein CATRLNRSGNTIYF. The chain links TRBV21-1 to TRBJ1-3; TRBD1, the D gene given by the table, was not confirmed from the DNA. TRBV21-1 is an annotated pseudogene. The CDR3 covers 14 residues.